This T cell receptor beta chain is from a study of cytomegalovirus exposure and HLA in healthy donors (dated by TCRdb to about 2017). Study-wide context: An earlier analysis of approximately 640 of the donors reported 250 to 350 Gb of sequence data and 117 million unique TCR beta sequences from about 179 million T cells. The number of typed donors differed by locus: roughly 629-640 for A, B, C, DRB1 and DQB1; 522 for DQA1; around 610 for DPA1; and approximately 450 for DPB1. Rather than using new phenotypic data, the later analysis identified candidate immune exposures from TCR beta sequences and from how often those sequences occurred across donors. To predict cytomegalovirus infection status, the study combined high-throughput TCR immunosequencing, statistical association of individual TCRs with disease status, and machine learning. Among the roughly 410 genotyped donors, more than 70% belonged to the genetic ancestry cluster associated with self-reported Caucasian donors. To decide whether each TCR beta V gene segment behaved as functional or pseudogenic, an earlier analysis of some 580 of the donors relied on high-throughput TCR beta sequencing. Class I and class II HLA loci were covered by the typing at four-digit resolution. Because of strong linkage in the cohort, 4 to 6 DR-DQ haplotypes were treated as single units for association and clustering. A later analysis re-analyzed previously published TCR beta repertoires from roughly 600 donors and added high-resolution HLA genotyping to study TCR occurrence patterns. All discovery cohort repertoires had been generated on a single sequencing platform. The study profiled the T cell repertoires of fewer than 850 subjects by immunosequencing and related them to cytomegalovirus serostatus. Approximately 310 gigabases of sequencing data and approximately 80 million unique TCR sequences were included in an early release covering 550 to 800 HLA-typed donors. Across approximately 400 genotyped donors of the cohort, an average of roughly 200,000 unique TCR beta nucleotide sequences per donor were sequenced, and around 20% of those sequences were non-productive. In addition to the first cohort of around 670 subjects, a separate validation cohort of 120 different subjects was used. The study was designed to test whether signatures of past pathogen exposure could be identified by cataloging public T cell receptors. Alongside the repertoire data, information on donor age, sex, ethnicity and CMV serostatus was compiled. Genome-wide SNP genotypes for about three fifths of the roughly 670 donors were used in a later genetic analysis, which treated that subset as a discovery cohort. Here is what the overall study found, with its caveats: Cytomegalovirus status was reported to be diagnosed by the classifier with high specificity and sensitivity in both the original and validation cohorts. Correlated functional status among segregating V segments might be attributable to linkage disequilibrium, but an unknown experimental factor could not be ruled out. According to a later genetic analysis, donors in an Asian-associated ancestry cluster had fewer N-insertions in productive TCRs than the approximately 610-donor mean. The 87-base-pair reads could not distinguish some IMGT-functional V segments, including TRBV6-2 and TRBV6-3, so those segments were excluded. Seventeen rarely observed V segments, including chromosome 9 orphons, were excluded from the earlier analysis of several hundred of the donors because counts were too low. The authors suggested that the approach could potentially be generalized to other disease states and immunological phenotypes. According to a later analysis, most CMV-associated TCR beta chains appeared to be HLA-restricted, and the HLA associations seemed to be driven largely by CMV exposure. The study gave a list of under 200 TCR beta chains associated with cytomegalovirus. Several of the top co-occurrence clusters appeared to be linked to parvovirus B19, influenza, CMV and Epstein-Barr virus, according to a later analysis. Compared with equally common non-associated chains, HLA-associated TCR beta chains in a later analysis were more clonally expanded and had lower generation probabilities. CMV serostatus was the only immune exposure information available for the cohort. In a later analysis, about 17,000 TCR beta sequences were associated with specific HLA alleles at a false discovery rate of 0.05. An earlier analysis of approximately 540 of the donors showed that most TCR beta V segments appeared in productive rearrangements either about 87% or about 30% of the time, which broadly matched IMGT annotations. In a later analysis, TCR association rates were found to vary across HLA loci, with the most associated TCRs seen for DRB1 alleles and the fewest for HLA-C alleles. The presence/absence analyses assumed that sequencing depth was roughly uniform across donors, and that assumption may not be true. While some public TCRs were present in many individuals, most TCR sequences turned up only very rarely across donors. In vitro tests confirmed that a few of the cytomegalovirus-associated TCR beta chains recognize cytomegalovirus antigens. A further reported finding was that TCR beta sequences accurately predicted the HLA-A and HLA-B alleles for most subjects in the first cohort. Only TCR beta chains were sequenced in this cohort, and the absence of alpha or paired-chain data limited detectable features. An association between a missense DCLRE1C variant and V-gene and J-gene trimming of TCR beta chains was found in a later genetic analysis and replicated in an independent cohort. The sequencing pipeline was judged likely to have produced a cluster of highly shared sequence variants as a technical artifact. When HLA alleles, especially DR and DQ, strongly co-occurred, attributing TCR associations to individual alleles was difficult. Because some donors lacked HLA typing at each locus, the association tests relied only on the typed subset.

From the cysteine up to the phenylalanine, the CDR3 has a length of 13 residues. Only CDR3 DNA is held: 39 bases, read in frame from base 1. CDR1 and CDR2, per the germline V gene (reference sequence), are SGHAT and FQDESV. V drops 8 bases and J drops 4 bases, leaving 13 bases in between. Library construction relied on the immunoSEQ multiplex PCR assay. A mixture of 60 forward primers for TCR Vbeta segments and 13 reverse primers for TCR Jbeta segments was used in the multiplex PCR. A multiplex PCR assay on genomic DNA amplified the CDR3 region of rearranged TCR beta genes. On the Illumina HiSeq System, the amplified TCR beta libraries were sequenced as 87-base-pair reads. As for how the authors treated the data: A later analysis tallied around 82 million unique TCR beta chains across the 666 repertoires, and around 12 million of those chains were shared by two or more donors. Raw reads were error-corrected and collapsed into unique sequences by a nearest-neighbor algorithm in which closely related sequences were merged to remove PCR and sequencing errors. Alignment of CDR3 sequences to IMGT reference sequences was used to assign V, D and J gene segments. Each retained sequence needed at least a six-nucleotide match to both a V gene segment and a J gene segment. Rearrangements were called productive when the CDR3 lacked stop codons and stayed in frame with V and J; all others were non-productive. Following IMGT convention, CDR3 was defined as the stretch from the second conserved V-encoded cysteine to the conserved J-encoded phenylalanine. The earlier analysis of approximately 500 of the donors excluded sequences that lacked an unambiguous match to a single V gene segment. In an earlier analysis of around 600 of the donors, V segments were called functional above 56.7% productive rearrangements and were called segregating when the between-donor standard deviation exceeded 5%. A statistical classification framework was built for diagnosing cytomegalovirus status from the catalog of TCR beta chain sequences. V and J gene assignment, in a later analysis, came from comparing TCR nucleotide sequences with IMGT/GENE-DB human TR gene sequences. In a later analysis, CDR3 sequences and most-parsimonious VDJ recombination scenarios were assigned using the TCRdist pipeline. In a later analysis, each TCR beta chain was defined by its CDR3 amino acid sequence together with its V-gene family, and reads without a unique V-gene family were excluded. As a way to deal with suspected cross-contamination and a sequencing artifact, a later analysis dropped 592 nucleotide sequences that were highly shared and had low generation probability. In a later analysis, a clonal expansion index for each public chain was calculated from normalized within-repertoire ranks of inferred template counts. Generation probabilities in a later analysis came from a VDJ recombination model fitted to out-of-frame rearrangements, and those results were checked against IGoR. In a later analysis, TCR-TCR, TCR-HLA and TCR-CMV co-occurrence was scored with hypergeometric tests, and a repertoire-size bias correction was applied to TCR pairs. To estimate false discovery rates, a later analysis permuted the HLA or CMV assignments 20 times. A later analysis grouped co-occurring TCRs with DBSCAN, adding TCRdist sequence similarity when clustering within HLA-allele-positive subsets. Co-occurrence clustering excluded repertoires with fewer than 30,000 or more than 120,000 public chains, plus five with anomalous nucleotide sharing. TCRdb provides this immuneACCESS table in a form limited to in-frame rearrangements. Some clones are lacking; in checked studies, under half of them reflect an unresolved V gene, and why the rest are absent is not known. That table supplies the V and J calls and clone size; D and trimming were determined from the DNA. For this sample the table gives some 200,000 clones, of which 80% to 85% were detected only once. Over 0.65% of the sample rests with the top ten.

As to this clone: No cognate antigen has been identified for it. Qualities for individual bases were not recorded, and no much larger clone is one base off.

The cohort consisted of 666 healthy bone marrow donors. At the time of sampling, every cohort member was nominally healthy, though immune exposures that went unrecorded were likely present. The donor was CMV seronegative and belonged to the group of around 400 seronegative cohort members. A peripheral blood sample was collected from each donor, and TCR beta sequencing was performed on peripheral blood mononuclear cells. Genomic DNA was extracted from the blood cell samples with the Qiagen DNeasy Blood Extraction Kit. This clonotype was sampled from a boy aged 2 to 10 in good health and CMV-seronegative. The sequence joins TRBV11-1 to TRBJ2-3, and the D gene may be TRBD1, 6 bases matching. Sequencing input: PBMCs. DNA sequence: TGTGCCAGCGAAACAGGGACCCCAGATACGCAGTATTTT. This yields the protein CASETGTPDTQYF. Here the CDR3 is joined to the reference TRBV11-1 and TRBJ2-3 genes, and the full variable domain is: EAEVAQSPRYKITEKSQAVAFWCDPISGHATLYWYRQILGQGPELLVQFQDESVVDDSQLPKDRFSAERLKGVDSTLKIQPAELGDSAMYLCASETGTPDTQYFGPGTRLTVL.